Listed below are T cell receptor beta chains from one sample, sequenced in a study of CD8+CD57+ T cells in acquired aplastic anemia. MiXCR was run by TCRdb on the reads, yielding one entry per CDR3 protein. The sample yields about 210,000 distinct CDR3 sequences, almost 35% seen once. Specimen: sorted CD4+, CD8+, or CD8+CD57+ T cells (not recorded which) from PBMCs. The origin of the receptors is a human donor in good health, serving as a control. Both conserved end residues are part of each CDR3. Each record gives: D gene, clone size, J gene, V gene, CDR3 DNA, CDR3 protein. D genes are given only for firm matches. Only some rows state a clone size, as once, few, many or a class for expanded clones.

D gene: -
clone size: -
J gene: TRBJ1-5
V gene: TRBV6-2/TRBV6-3
CDR3 DNA: TGTGCCAGCAGTTACTCCAACAATCAGCCCCAGCATTTT
CDR3 protein: CASSYSNNQPQHF

D gene: TRBD1
clone size: few
J gene: TRBJ1-6
V gene: TRBV2
CDR3 DNA: TGTGCCAGCAGTTTTTTCTCTACAGGGGAAGGCTCACCCCTCCACTTT
CDR3 protein: CASSFFSTGEGSPLHF

D gene: -
clone size: -
J gene: TRBJ2-5
V gene: TRBV15
CDR3 DNA: TGTGCCACCAGCAGAGTCGGGATTCAAGAGACCCAGTACTTC
CDR3 protein: CATSRVGIQETQYF

D gene: TRBD1
clone size: -
J gene: TRBJ2-7
V gene: TRBV3-1
CDR3 DNA: TGTGCCGGCAGCGAAACCGGGACAGGACCCTACGAGCAGTACTTC
CDR3 protein: CAGSETGTGPYEQYF

D gene: -
clone size: -
J gene: TRBJ2-7
V gene: TRBV7-9
CDR3 DNA: TGTGCCAGCAGGGACAGAGCCTACGAGCAGTACTTC
CDR3 protein: CASRDRAYEQYF

D gene: TRBD1
clone size: many
J gene: TRBJ1-2
V gene: TRBV9
CDR3 DNA: TGTGCCAGCAGCAGATACGGGACAGGTTACGCTAACTATGGCTACACCTTC
CDR3 protein: CASSRYGTGYANYGYTF

D gene: -
clone size: -
J gene: TRBJ2-7
V gene: TRBV29-1
CDR3 DNA: TGCAGCGCCCAAGACAAGTCTTACGAGCAGTACTTC
CDR3 protein: CSAQDKSYEQYF

D gene: TRBD1
clone size: -
J gene: TRBJ1-3
V gene: TRBV24-1
CDR3 DNA: TGTGCCACCAGTGAGTCCGGGACAGGGTCTGGAAACACCATATATTTT
CDR3 protein: CATSESGTGSGNTIYF

D gene: TRBD2
clone size: many
J gene: TRBJ2-7
V gene: TRBV20-1
CDR3 DNA: TGCAGTGCTAGAGGTGAACTAGCGGGAGGCGAGCAGTACTTC
CDR3 protein: CSARGELAGGEQYF

D gene: TRBD1
clone size: few
J gene: TRBJ2-7
V gene: TRBV11-2
CDR3 DNA: TGTGCCAGCAGCCTTGTGTTTGGGACAGGGGGCTTTGGCTCCTACGAGCAGTACTTC
CDR3 protein: CASSLVFGTGGFGSYEQYF

D gene: -
clone size: -
J gene: TRBJ1-4
V gene: TRBV18
CDR3 DNA: TGTGCCAGCTCACCCCACAGGGTAATAGAGGAAAAACTGTTTTTT
CDR3 protein: CASSPHRVIEEKLFF

D gene: -
clone size: few
J gene: TRBJ1-2
V gene: TRBV3-1
CDR3 DNA: TGTGCCAGCAGCCAAGATGGGGCGTGGGGCGTTGGCTACACCTTC
CDR3 protein: CASSQDGAWGVGYTF

D gene: -
clone size: -
J gene: TRBJ2-2
V gene: TRBV2
CDR3 DNA: TGTGCCAGCAAGAGGGGACACACCGGGGAGCTGTTTTTT
CDR3 protein: CASKRGHTGELFF

D gene: TRBD2
clone size: -
J gene: TRBJ2-1
V gene: TRBV5-1
CDR3 DNA: TGCGCCAGCAGCCCCGGGACTAGCGGGAACTACAATGAGCAGTTCTTC
CDR3 protein: CASSPGTSGNYNEQFF

D gene: -
clone size: many
J gene: TRBJ1-4
V gene: TRBV2
CDR3 DNA: TGTGCCAGCAGTGAAACGGGGCGCTTTGAAAAACTGTTTTTT
CDR3 protein: CASSETGRFEKLFF

D gene: TRBD1
clone size: -
J gene: TRBJ2-5
V gene: TRBV10-1
CDR3 DNA: TGCGCCAGCAGCCGGGACAGGGCAGATGGGGAGACCCAGTACTTC
CDR3 protein: CASSRDRADGETQYF

D gene: -
clone size: many
J gene: TRBJ1-2
V gene: TRBV29-1
CDR3 DNA: TGCAGCGTGACACAGGTCTATGGCTACACCTTC
CDR3 protein: CSVTQVYGYTF

D gene: -
clone size: -
J gene: TRBJ2-7
V gene: TRBV28
CDR3 DNA: TGTGCCAGCACCCCGCGGGACAAGTCCTACGAGCAGTACTTC
CDR3 protein: CASTPRDKSYEQYF

D gene: -
clone size: -
J gene: TRBJ1-2
V gene: TRBV10-3
CDR3 DNA: TGTGCCATCAGTGCTAGCGACCGCGGGTGGTATGGCTACACCTTC
CDR3 protein: CAISASDRGWYGYTF

D gene: TRBD1
clone size: many
J gene: TRBJ2-7
V gene: TRBV6-1
CDR3 DNA: TGTGCCAGCAGGCCGGGACAGGGGTTCTACGAGCAGTACTTC
CDR3 protein: CASRPGQGFYEQYF

D gene: -
clone size: many
J gene: TRBJ1-6
V gene: TRBV2
CDR3 DNA: TGTGCCAGCAGTGTATTCAGGGTGGATAATTCACCCCTCCACTTT
CDR3 protein: CASSVFRVDNSPLHF

D gene: -
clone size: -
J gene: TRBJ2-7
V gene: TRBV12-1
CDR3 DNA: TGTGCCAGCAGCCTCCTAGCGGGGGGGAGGGACGAGCAGTACTTC
CDR3 protein: CASSLLAGGRDEQYF

D gene: -
clone size: -
J gene: TRBJ2-1
V gene: TRBV6-5
CDR3 DNA: TGTGCCAGCAGTTACTCAGTGTATAATGAGCAGTTCTTC
CDR3 protein: CASSYSVYNEQFF

D gene: -
clone size: -
J gene: TRBJ1-4
V gene: TRBV29-1
CDR3 DNA: TGCAGCGTTCGGACGGGCAATGAAAAACTGTTTTTT
CDR3 protein: CSVRTGNEKLFF

D gene: -
clone size: -
J gene: TRBJ2-7
V gene: TRBV2
CDR3 DNA: TGTGCCAGCAGGGACAGAGATTATGTCTACGAGCAGTACTTC
CDR3 protein: CASRDRDYVYEQYF

D gene: TRBD1
clone size: many
J gene: TRBJ2-7
V gene: TRBV5-4
CDR3 DNA: TGTGCCAGCAGCCAAAAGACAGGGTCCTACGAGCAGTACTTC
CDR3 protein: CASSQKTGSYEQYF

D gene: -
clone size: few
J gene: TRBJ1-6
V gene: TRBV20-1
CDR3 DNA: TGCAGTGCTAGAGTTGCAGGGGATAATTCACCCCTCCACTTT
CDR3 protein: CSARVAGDNSPLHF

D gene: TRBD2
clone size: few
J gene: TRBJ2-7
V gene: TRBV11-3
CDR3 DNA: TGTGCCAGCAGCGGGGGGAGGGTGCGGGAGCAGTACTTC
CDR3 protein: CASSGGRVREQYF

D gene: -
clone size: many
J gene: TRBJ2-3
V gene: TRBV19
CDR3 DNA: TGTGCCAGTAGTATTACAGGGACAGATACGCAGTATTTT
CDR3 protein: CASSITGTDTQYF

D gene: TRBD2
clone size: -
J gene: TRBJ2-5
V gene: TRBV7-9
CDR3 DNA: TGTGCCAGCAGCTTGGGGACTAGCGGGGCCAAAGAGACCCAGTACTTC
CDR3 protein: CASSLGTSGAKETQYF

D gene: -
clone size: few
J gene: TRBJ1-1
V gene: TRBV6-5
CDR3 DNA: TGTGCCAGCAGTAGACCAGGGGCTGAAGCTTTCTTT
CDR3 protein: CASSRPGAEAFF

D gene: TRBD2
clone size: many
J gene: TRBJ2-5
V gene: TRBV6-1
CDR3 DNA: TGTGCCAGCTCACTAACCCGGCTAGCGGGAGAGACCCAGTACTTC
CDR3 protein: CASSLTRLAGETQYF

D gene: -
clone size: few
J gene: TRBJ1-4
V gene: TRBV5-5
CDR3 DNA: TGTGCCAGCAGCTTGATGCCCCGGGAAAAACTGTTTTTT
CDR3 protein: CASSLMPREKLFF

D gene: TRBD1
clone size: -
J gene: TRBJ2-2
V gene: TRBV5-1
CDR3 DNA: TGCGCCAGCAGCCTATCGCCCGGGACAGGGACCGGGGAGCTGTTTTTT
CDR3 protein: CASSLSPGTGTGELFF

D gene: -
clone size: many
J gene: TRBJ1-6
V gene: TRBV5-8
CDR3 DNA: TGTGCCAGCAGCTTGGGTGGCGGATCGAATTCACCCCTCCACTTT
CDR3 protein: CASSLGGGSNSPLHF

D gene: -
clone size: few
J gene: TRBJ2-1
V gene: TRBV12-3/TRBV12-4
CDR3 DNA: TGTGCCAGCAGTTTAGATCTGTTACGTGATGAGCAGTTCTTC
CDR3 protein: CASSLDLLRDEQFF

D gene: TRBD1
clone size: -
J gene: TRBJ2-7
V gene: TRBV15
CDR3 DNA: TGTGCCACCAGCAGCCCCTGGGACAGGGCCTACGAGCAGTACTTC
CDR3 protein: CATSSPWDRAYEQYF

D gene: TRBD1
clone size: -
J gene: TRBJ2-5
V gene: TRBV5-8
CDR3 DNA: TGTGCCAGCAGCCGCGGGACAGGGGGCGGAGAGACCCAGTACTTC
CDR3 protein: CASSRGTGGGETQYF

D gene: TRBD2
clone size: -
J gene: TRBJ2-5
V gene: TRBV11-2
CDR3 DNA: TGTGCCAGCAGCTTACTTCGCTCCCTGGGAGGGGTAGAGACCCAGTACTTC
CDR3 protein: CASSLLRSLGGVETQYF

D gene: -
clone size: once
J gene: TRBJ2-7
V gene: TRBV30
CDR3 DNA: TGTGCCTGGAGTAACGCAAAAACGGGCAGGGGCTACGAGCAGTACTTC
CDR3 protein: CAWSNAKTGRGYEQYF

D gene: TRBD1
clone size: -
J gene: TRBJ1-2
V gene: TRBV5-1
CDR3 DNA: TGCGCCAGCAGCGTGACAGGGTATAATGGCTACACCTTC
CDR3 protein: CASSVTGYNGYTF

D gene: TRBD1
clone size: many
J gene: TRBJ1-5
V gene: TRBV2
CDR3 DNA: TGTGCCAGCAGGGGAACGACAGGGGGTCAGCCCCAGCATTTT
CDR3 protein: CASRGTTGGQPQHF

D gene: -
clone size: few
J gene: TRBJ2-2
V gene: TRBV11-1
CDR3 DNA: TGTGCCAGCAGCTTAGATTCTGGGACCCGGAACACCGGGGAGCTGTTTTTT
CDR3 protein: CASSLDSGTRNTGELFF

D gene: -
clone size: many
J gene: TRBJ2-3
V gene: TRBV7-2
CDR3 DNA: TGTGCCAGCAGCTATGGTGGTATCGGCACAGATACGCAGTATTTT
CDR3 protein: CASSYGGIGTDTQYF

D gene: -
clone size: -
J gene: TRBJ2-1
V gene: TRBV29-1
CDR3 DNA: TGCAGCGCCTATAAGGGGACTTTCTTCGATGATTACAATGAGCAGTTCTTC
CDR3 protein: CSAYKGTFFDDYNEQFF

D gene: -
clone size: -
J gene: TRBJ2-2
V gene: TRBV3-1
CDR3 DNA: TGTGCCAGCAGCCAAGATCCCCCCGGGGCAGGCAACACCGGGGAGCTGTTTTTT
CDR3 protein: CASSQDPPGAGNTGELFF

D gene: -
clone size: -
J gene: TRBJ1-1
V gene: TRBV19
CDR3 DNA: TGTGCCAGCAGCCCCCCCGCCCCCCAAGCTTTCTTT
CDR3 protein: CASSPPAPQAFF

D gene: -
clone size: -
J gene: TRBJ2-7
V gene: TRBV19
CDR3 DNA: TGTGCCAGTAGTATAGAACTGGGGTTAGCCTACGAGCAGTACTTC
CDR3 protein: CASSIELGLAYEQYF

D gene: -
clone size: -
J gene: TRBJ1-2
V gene: TRBV10-3
CDR3 DNA: TGTGCCATCAGTGGTCGGGGGTTATCTGGCTACACCTTC
CDR3 protein: CAISGRGLSGYTF

D gene: -
clone size: -
J gene: TRBJ2-1
V gene: TRBV15
CDR3 DNA: TGTGCCACCAGCAGCGAGAAAGACAGCTCCTACAATGAGCAGTTCTTC
CDR3 protein: CATSSEKDSSYNEQFF

D gene: -
clone size: few
J gene: TRBJ1-2
V gene: TRBV30
CDR3 DNA: TGTGCCTCCCGGGACCGGTACGGCTACACCTTC
CDR3 protein: CASRDRYGYTF

D gene: TRBD1
clone size: many
J gene: TRBJ1-2
V gene: TRBV6-1
CDR3 DNA: TGTGCCAGCAGGAAAACAGGACAGGCCCTAAGGGATGGCTACACCTTC
CDR3 protein: CASRKTGQALRDGYTF

D gene: TRBD2
clone size: few
J gene: TRBJ2-3
V gene: TRBV4-2
CDR3 DNA: TGTGCCAGCAGCCCAGCGGGAGGCCGTAGCACAGATACGCAGTATTTT
CDR3 protein: CASSPAGGRSTDTQYF

D gene: -
clone size: -
J gene: TRBJ2-3
V gene: TRBV20-1
CDR3 DNA: TGCAGTGCTGCGACACCTACAGATACGCAGTATTTT
CDR3 protein: CSAATPTDTQYF

D gene: -
clone size: many
J gene: TRBJ1-6
V gene: TRBV14
CDR3 DNA: TGTGCCAGCAGCAGTTGGCTATCTAATTCACCCCTCCACTTT
CDR3 protein: CASSSWLSNSPLHF